The 13 T cell receptor beta chains below were found in one sample sequenced in a study of CD8 T cells in ankylosing spondylitis. TCRdb ran MiXCR on the 5' RACE reads and lists one entry per CDR3 protein. The data show just over 300,000 distinct CDR3 sequences, less than 25% seen once. Sequenced sample: blood, either unsorted or a sorted T cell fraction (not recorded which). These receptors were collected from a female donor with ankylosing spondylitis or in good health (not recorded which).

The chain recombines TRBV11-2 with TRBJ2-5, with D perhaps TRBD1 (5 bases). Germline-derived CDR1 and CDR2 are SGHAT and FQNNGV. V lost 5 bases to trimming and J lost 1 base, with 11 bases between them. The CDR3 length is 14 residues. The CDR3 loop reads CASSPIQGQETQYF. The CDR3 nucleotides are TGTGCCAGCAGCCCTATCCAGGGCCAAGAGACCCAGTACTTC. The full variable domain, with the rest looked up from reference TRBV11-2 and TRBJ2-5, is EAGVAQSPRYKIIEKRQSVAFWCNPISGHATLYWYQQILGQGPKLLIQFQNNGVVDDSQLPKDRFSAERLKGVDSTLKIQPAKLEDSAVYLCASSPIQGQETQYFGPGTRLLVL.

This clonotype was picked up a small number of times. The CDR3 nucleotides read TGCAGTGCTAGTCCACATCCCCTCAATGAGCAGTTCTTC. This codes for CSASPHPLNEQFF. The chain couples TRBV20-1 to TRBJ2-1, with unresolved D. Germline V lookup: CDR1 DFQATT, CDR2 SNEGSKA (reference sequence). CDR3 size: 13 residues. Trimming pared 3 bases from V and 6 bases from J, leaving 12 bases between.

V and J are TRBV28 and TRBJ2-5, with 10 bases that match TRBD1. Germline values: CDR1 MDHEN, CDR2 SYDVKM. The length of the CDR3 is 17 residues. J gave up 1 base and V 3 bases, and 8 bases lay outside the gene matches. CDR3 loop: CASSFSGTGDPQETQYF. CDR3 sequence (DNA): TGTGCCAGCAGTTTCTCCGGGACAGGGGACCCCCAAGAGACCCAGTACTTC.

The V gene is TRBV10-2, the J gene TRBJ2-7; 7 nucleotides agree with TRBD1. The CDR3 is 14 residues long. Germline V lookup: CDR1 WSHSY, CDR2 SAAADI. Trimming cost V 7 bases and J 5 bases; bases outside gene matches: 11. The CDR3 coding sequence is TGCGCCAGCATGGAGACAGGGATCAAGAACGAGCAGTACTTC. Protein product: CASMETGIKNEQYF.

The V gene is TRBV7-2, the J gene TRBJ1-3, with 9 bases matching TRBD1. The CDR3 is 16 amino acids. Per germline, CDR1 SGHTA and CDR2 FQGNSA. V shed 7 bases, J shed 0 bases, and the junction held 7 bases outside the gene matches. The CDR3 spells CASNLGTGSSGNTIYF. The CDR3 region has the DNA TGTGCCAGCAACTTGGGGACAGGGAGCTCTGGAAACACCATATATTTT. Supplemented by reference TRBV7-2 and TRBJ1-3, the full variable domain reads GAGVSQSPSNKVTEKGKDVELRCDPISGHTALYWYRQSLGQGLEFLIYFQGNSAPDKSGLPSDRFSAERTGGSVSTLTIQRTQQEDSAVYLCASNLGTGSSGNTIYFGEGSWLTVV.

The chain is built from TRBV7-2 and TRBJ2-1; perhaps TRBD1 as D (5 bases). Germline values: CDR1 SGHTA, CDR2 FQGNSA. The CDR3 has 14 residues. Trimming took 2 bases from V and 9 from J, leaving 14 bases between them. The CDR3 spells CASSLYAGSSEQFF. The CDR3 region has the DNA TGTGCCAGCAGCTTATACGCAGGGTCAAGTGAGCAGTTCTTC.

This clonotype was seen more than once but under ten times. The chain recombines TRBV13 with TRBJ2-1; D ambiguous. CDR3 length: 15 residues. The V end lost 4 bases, the J end lost 0 bases, and 10 bases lay between the germline ends. The germline V gene has CDR1 PRHDT and CDR2 FYEKMQ (reference sequence). This CDR3 reads CASSSSPSSYNEQFF. As DNA, the CDR3 is TGTGCCAGCAGCTCTTCCCCGAGCTCCTACAATGAGCAGTTCTTC.

This clonotype was observed a handful of times. V and J are TRBV29-1 and TRBJ1-1; D unresolved. V was clipped by 6 bases and J by 2 bases, with 16 bases between them. The germline CDR1 and CDR2 sequences are SQVTM and ANQGSEA. The CDR3 has 14 amino acids. CDR3 DNA sequence: TGCAGCGTGGCCATGAGGTTTTCTAACACTGAAGCTTTCTTT. This sequence encodes CSVAMRFSNTEAFF.

This clonotype appeared a few times. This rearrangement joins TRBV18 to TRBJ2-1; 7 bases are a match to TRBD2. The CDR3 is 13 amino acids. The germline V gene has CDR1 KGHSH and CDR2 LQKENI. The V and J ends lost 3 bases and 9 bases, in that order; junction bases with no gene match: 5. The DNA of the CDR3 is TGTGCCAGCTCACCGAGCGCGGGAGTTGAGCAGTTCTTC. It encodes CASSPSAGVEQFF.

As to this clonotype: A read error may produce the germline difference seen at one junction end. The chain links TRBV28 to TRBJ2-1; unclear D gene. The CDR3 is 14 residues long. CDR1 and CDR2 from the germline V gene are MDHEN and SYDVKM. The CDR3 reads CASSDHGLSNGQFF. The CDR3 bases are TGTGCCAGCAGTGACCATGGGCTAAGCAATGGGCAGTTCTTC.

This rearrangement joins TRBV12-3 or TRBV12-4 to TRBJ2-7, with 9 bases lining up with TRBD2. This CDR3 is 14 amino acids long. V trimming: 5 bases; J trimming: 2 bases; junction bases outside the gene matches: 4. The CDR3 bases are TGTGCCAGCAGTCGAGCGGGGGGAGCCTACGAGCAGTACTTC. Its protein is CASSRAGGAYEQYF.

This clonotype was recorded at least ten times. The V and J genes are TRBV29-1 and TRBJ1-1; D possibly corresponds to TRBD1 (6 bases). The V gene's germline CDR1 is SQVTM and CDR2 ANQGSEA. V dropped 7 bases and J dropped 2 bases, with 17 bases sitting between them. This CDR3 comprises 14 residues. The CDR3 DNA is TGCAGCGCCGCCGGGAGGGGGGCAAACACTGAAGCTTTCTTT. Protein product: CSAAGRGANTEAFF.

Concerning this clonotype: At one end the junction does not follow the germline gene, possibly because of a read error. This sequence joins TRBV5-4 and TRBJ2-1; TRBD2 agrees at 8 bases. The length of the CDR3 is 18 residues. Germline CDR1 is SGHNT and CDR2 is YYREEE (reference sequence). CDR3 DNA: TGTGCCTGCAGCGCCCGGGGGCTAGCGGGCCTTTCCTACAATGAGCAGTTCTTC. Amino acid sequence: CACSARGLAGLSYNEQFF.